The clone carrying this T cell receptor (beta chain) was observed a single time. The sample originates from a study of blood T cell repertoires in COVID-19. The overall study: Specimens from acute and convalescent COVID-19 originated in the United States, Italy and Spain. PBMCs, B-cell-depleted T cells, or T cells were the source of the cDNA or gDNA that made up the material.

V was pared by 1 base and J by 6 bases, with 12 bases between. Looked up from germline, CDR1 is SGHTA and CDR2 is FQGNSA. The CDR3 covers 15 residues. Original processing methods: The authors estimated nucleated cell counts from reference gene primer amplification. TCRdb's copy holds only in-frame clones and misses some; the assay was immunoSEQ multiplex PCR. D and trimming were read from the DNA, whereas the V and J calls and clone size are those reported in that table. The sample shows 210,000 or so clones, around 78% of them seen only once. The chain is built from TRBV7-2 and TRBJ2-2; D not resolved. The sample was peripheral blood. The source is a woman of 80 years or more with active or convalescent COVID-19. CDR3 nucleotide sequence: TGTGCCAGCAGCTTAGGTACAACCTCCTCCGGGGAGCTGTTTTTT. Its protein is CASSLGTTSSGELFF.